This T cell receptor (beta chain) derives from a study of blood T cell repertoires in COVID-19. Study-wide context: Material from acute and convalescent COVID-19 was sourced from the United States, Italy and Spain.

This clone appeared once. V lost 3 bases and J lost 8; bases outside the gene matches: 8. The CDR3 runs to 15 residues. CDR1 and CDR2 (germline): MGHRA, YSYEKL. The data were produced by immunoSEQ multiplex PCR, yet TCRdb's version contains in-frame clones alone and is incomplete. This sample yields approximately 250,000 clones, of which 75% to 90% are seen a single time; about 4% belongs to the top ten. This study enrolled people aged roughly 18 to 100 from about two dozen US geographic areas. Self-reported history from a screening survey and questionnaire set each donor's cohort. This receptor was identified in a woman between 25 and 40 years old with acute COVID-19. The chain employs TRBV4-1 and TRBJ2-1; 9 bases line up with TRBD2. The sequenced material came from PBMCs or T cells enriched from blood (not recorded which). The DNA of the CDR3 is TGCGCCAGCAGCCAGATAGCGGGAGCAGGATATGAGCAGTTCTTC. This sequence encodes CASSQIAGAGYEQFF.